A selection of T cell receptor beta chains follows, all from one sample in a study of T-cell memory formation after mild COVID-19. TCRdb itself ran the 5' RACE reads through MiXCR, one entry per CDR3 protein. Of 100,000 to 130,000 distinct CDR3 sequences detected, around 14% appear once; the ten largest clones hold 39%. Source material: PBMCs or a T cell subset sorted from them (not recorded which). The source of these receptors is a man aged 18 to 30 who had mild COVID-19 (a few samples of this study predate the infection). Cell type and time point are not known. CDR3s include the opening cysteine and the closing phenylalanine or tryptophan. D genes are given only for firm matches. Clone size is not always given. Where it is, it says once, few, many or a class for expanded clones.

CDR3 protein | CDR3 DNA | J gene | D gene | clone size | V gene
CSAIEAVLQETQYF | TGCAGCGCCATAGAGGCGGTACTCCAAGAGACCCAGTACTTC | TRBJ2-5 | NA | few | TRBV29-1
CSARDRDRAHSFEAFF | TGCAGTGCTAGAGATCGGGACAGGGCACATTCATTTGAAGCTTTCTTT | TRBJ1-1 | TRBD1 | many | TRBV20-1
CASSYEALNTEAFF | TGTGCCAGCAGTTATGAGGCATTGAACACTGAAGCTTTCTTT | TRBJ1-1 | NA | NA | TRBV6-5
CAIHGTADTQYF | TGTGCCATCCACGGGACAGCAGATACGCAGTATTTT | TRBJ2-3 | TRBD1 | few | TRBV7-9
CASSLQPGQVYEQYF | TGTGCCAGCAGCTTACAACCGGGACAGGTCTACGAGCAGTACTTC | TRBJ2-7 | TRBD1 | few | TRBV11-2
CASHRGGAEDTQYF | TGTGCCAGCCACCGGGGCGGGGCTGAAGATACGCAGTATTTT | TRBJ2-3 | NA | few | TRBV6-5
CASGTGTVYGYTF | TGTGCCAGCGGCACCGGGACAGTCTATGGCTACACCTTC | TRBJ1-2 | TRBD1 | many | TRBV5-5
CASSKLAGYDTEAFF | TGTGCCAGCAGCAAATTGGCGGGGTACGACACTGAAGCTTTCTTT | TRBJ1-1 | NA | few | TRBV7-2
CASGQLAGGINEESQYF | TGTGCTAGTGGTCAACTAGCGGGGGGAATAAATGAAGAGAGCCAGTACTTC | TRBJ2-5 | TRBD2 | many | TRBV12-5
CASSLGGENAFF | TGTGCCAGCAGCTTAGGGGGGGAGAATGCTTTCTTT | TRBJ1-1 | NA | NA | TRBV7-9
CASSPGTVQNIQYF | TGTGCCAGCAGCCCCGGGACAGTACAAAACATTCAGTACTTC | TRBJ2-4 | TRBD1 | few | TRBV12-3/TRBV12-4
CASSISNQPQHF | TGTGCCAGTAGTATTAGCAATCAGCCCCAGCATTTT | TRBJ1-5 | NA | NA | TRBV19
CAISESPRTGGRYGYTF | TGTGCCATCAGTGAGTCGCCAAGGACAGGGGGCAGGTATGGCTACACCTTC | TRBJ1-2 | TRBD1 | NA | TRBV10-3
CSASQPFRSTDTQYF | TGCAGTGCTAGCCAGCCCTTCCGTAGCACAGATACGCAGTATTTT | TRBJ2-3 | NA | many | TRBV20-1
CASSSHRDRRYGYTF | TGTGCCAGCAGTTCCCACAGGGACCGTCGCTATGGCTACACCTTC | TRBJ1-2 | NA | NA | TRBV6-5
CAAGTGFPFAYEQFF | TGTGCAGCGGGGACAGGGTTCCCCTTCGCGTATGAGCAGTTCTTC | TRBJ2-1 | TRBD1 | NA | TRBV12-3/TRBV12-4
CASSIGGSNQPQHF | TGCGCCAGCAGCATCGGGGGGAGCAATCAGCCCCAGCATTTT | TRBJ1-5 | NA | NA | TRBV4-1
CSVEVLRQGDEKLFF | TGCAGCGTTGAAGTTTTACGACAGGGGGATGAAAAACTGTTTTTT | TRBJ1-4 | TRBD1 | NA | TRBV29-1
CASRATESYEQYF | TGTGCCTCCCGAGCGACGGAATCCTACGAGCAGTACTTC | TRBJ2-7 | NA | NA | TRBV10-3
CASSPRSGPNEQYF | TGTGCCAGCAGCCCCCGTTCAGGCCCCAACGAGCAGTACTTC | TRBJ2-7 | NA | NA | TRBV7-6
CASSWTEVWGTYTF | TGTGCCAGCAGTTGGACGGAAGTGTGGGGCACCTACACCTTC | TRBJ1-2 | NA | NA | TRBV6-5
CASRGAAQETQYF | TGCGCCAGCAGGGGGGCCGCCCAAGAGACCCAGTACTTC | TRBJ2-5 | NA | many | TRBV4-1
CSALGQGRRTEAFF | TGCAGTGCCCTGGGACAGGGCAGGCGAACTGAAGCTTTCTTT | TRBJ1-1 | TRBD1 | few | TRBV20-1
CSVEAGRGTEAFF | TGCAGCGTTGAAGCAGGGCGAGGCACTGAAGCTTTCTTT | TRBJ1-1 | NA | few | TRBV29-1
CASSYPDRNTEAFF | TGTGCCAGCAGTTACCCTGACAGGAACACTGAAGCTTTCTTT | TRBJ1-1 | NA | NA | TRBV6-6
CASSFRATNEKLFF | TGTGCCAGCAGCTTTCGTGCAACTAATGAAAAACTGTTTTTT | TRBJ1-4 | NA | NA | TRBV7-6
CASSFGVRGGSPLHF | TGTGCCAGCAGTTTTGGTGTCAGGGGAGGTTCACCCCTCCACTTT | TRBJ1-6 | NA | few | TRBV27
CASSVGTSSYNEQFF | TGTGCCAGCAGCGTTGGGACTAGCTCCTACAATGAGCAGTTCTTC | TRBJ2-1 | TRBD2 | many | TRBV9
CASSANPGADGYTF | TGTGCCAGCAGCGCAAATCCAGGGGCAGATGGCTACACCTTC | TRBJ1-2 | NA | few | TRBV7-2
CASSLPRTNEQFF | TGCGCCAGCAGCTTGCCCAGAACCAATGAGCAGTTCTTC | TRBJ2-1 | NA | few | TRBV5-1
CASSQLREEQFF | TGCGCCAGCAGCCAATTAAGGGAAGAGCAGTTCTTC | TRBJ2-1 | NA | NA | TRBV4-1
CSARDQGTYEQYF | TGCAGTGCTAGAGATCAGGGTACCTACGAGCAGTACTTC | TRBJ2-7 | NA | few | TRBV20-1
CASSPQRGSYNEQFF | TGTGCCAGCAGTCCCCAAAGAGGCTCCTACAATGAGCAGTTCTTC | TRBJ2-1 | NA | few | TRBV7-6
CASSEALTPSRDTQYF | TGTGCCAGCAGTGAAGCCTTGACACCGTCAAGGGATACGCAGTATTTT | TRBJ2-3 | NA | NA | TRBV6-1
CASSLGEVEETQYF | TGTGCCAGCAGCTTAGGCGAGGTGGAAGAGACCCAGTACTTC | TRBJ2-5 | NA | NA | TRBV7-2
CASSYSPHVLTF | TGTGCCAGCAGTTACTCTCCCCACGTCCTGACTTTC | TRBJ2-6 | NA | NA | TRBV6-2/TRBV6-3
CASSNVRTGGTDYGYTF | TGTGCCAGCTCCAACGTGCGGACAGGGGGCACCGACTATGGCTACACCTTC | TRBJ1-2 | TRBD1 | NA | TRBV18
CASSWRGDLDEQYF | TGTGCCAGCAGTTGGCGGGGGGACCTCGACGAGCAGTACTTC | TRBJ2-7 | TRBD2 | few | TRBV6-2/TRBV6-3
CASRLGLREIQYF | TGTGCCAGCAGACTCGGCTTGAGGGAAATTCAGTACTTC | TRBJ2-4 | NA | NA | TRBV21-1